These 23 T cell receptor beta chains were all obtained from the same sample, sequenced in a study of T cells expressing NK-cell markers. TCRdb reprocessed the 5' RACE reads and stores each CDR3 protein as one record, lacking DNA. This sample's table has fewer than 400,000 distinct CDR3 sequences. The material sequenced was blood T cells: a sorted CD56 or NKG2C T cell subset, CD4+ or CD8+ T cells, or bulk PBMC T cells (not recorded which). Receptors originate from a woman between 50 and 59 years old in good health.

This sequence joins TRBV10-3 and TRBJ1-5; TCRdb gives TRBD1 as the D gene, but with no DNA this cannot be confirmed. Germline V gives CDR1 ENHRY, CDR2 SYGVKD. The CDR3 contains 15 residues. The CDR3 spells CAISGGQGANQPQHF.

The chain has TRBV13 and TRBJ2-5; lacking DNA, the TRBD2 call made by TCRdb goes unchecked. Germline CDR1 reads PRHDT; CDR2 reads FYEKMQ (reference sequence). This CDR3 is 18 amino acids long. CDR3 amino acids: CASSLGLLRLADQETQYF.

This rearrangement joins TRBV12-5 to TRBJ2-1; the TCRdb D gene call, TRBD1, has no DNA to confirm it. Germline V gene data show CDR1 as LGHNT and CDR2 as FRNRAP. The CDR3 has 13 residues. CDR3 loop: CASGSDTYNEQFF.

The chain uses TRBV13 and TRBJ1-1; absent DNA, TCRdb's TRBD1 call cannot be checked. Germline-derived CDR1 and CDR2 are PRHDT and FYEKMQ (reference sequence). This CDR3 region has 18 residues. The CDR3 spells CASSWTPPVQGARTEAFF.

This chain connects TRBV29-1 to TRBJ2-3; TCRdb designates TRBD1, a call that cannot be tested without DNA. The germline gives CDR1 SQVTM, CDR2 ANQGSEA. The CDR3 covers 16 residues. CDR3 protein: CSVEGPPGESTDTQYF.

This sequence joins TRBV6-1 and TRBJ2-5; with no DNA, the TCRdb D assignment of TRBD2 cannot be verified. The CDR3 is 14 residues long. The germline CDR1 and CDR2 sequences are MNHNS and SASEGT. The CDR3 sequence: CASSEATRKETQYF.

The chain links TRBV9 to TRBJ2-3; lacking DNA, the TRBD2 call made by TCRdb goes unchecked. The CDR3 has 13 amino acids. CDR1 is SGDLS and CDR2 is YYNGEE in the germline V gene. Here the CDR3 reads CASSVESRTAQYF. The full variable domain, in which reference TRBV9 and TRBJ2-3 provide the parts outside the CDR3, is DSGVTQTPKHLITATGQRVTLRCSPRSGDLSVYWYQQSLDQGLQFLIQYYNGEERAKGNILERFSAQQFPDLHSELNLSSLELGDSALYFCASSVESRTAQYFGPGTRLTVL.

The chain has TRBV20-1 and TRBJ2-1; TCRdb lists TRBD1, though no DNA is available to test this call. Germline V gene lookup returns CDR1 DFQATT and CDR2 SNEGSKA (reference sequence). The CDR3 loop spans 13 amino acids. The CDR3 is CRTEIPGYNEQFF.

The chain joins TRBV6-5 to TRBJ2-5; TCRdb indicates TRBD1, and absent DNA this call remains unverified. The CDR3 runs to 19 residues. Germline V gene lookup returns CDR1 MNHEY and CDR2 SVGAGI. The CDR3 loop reads CASSVQGARVGRRQETQYF.

The V gene is TRBV7-7, the J gene TRBJ2-2; TCRdb picks TRBD1, but there is no DNA to check that call. CDR3 length equals 15 residues. Germline loops: CDR1 SSHAT, CDR2 FNYEAQ (reference sequence). CDR3 sequence: CASSLDGRGSRELFF. The whole variable domain, filled in from reference TRBV7-7 and TRBJ2-2, reads GAGVSQSPRYKVTKRGQDVTLRCDPISSHATLYWYQQALGQGPEFLTYFNYEAQPDKSGLPSDRFSAERPEGSISTLTIQRTEQRDSAMYRCASSLDGRGSRELFFGEGSRLTVL.

J is TRBJ2-3 and V is TRBV12-3 or TRBV12-4; the TCRdb D gene call, TRBD1, has no DNA to confirm it. The CDR3 consists of 14 residues. The CDR3: CASSPGQVEDTQYF.

This CDR3 is CASSQGGQGANTGELFF. The rearrangement joins TRBV4-1 to TRBJ2-2; TCRdb's D call of TRBD1 is untestable without DNA. Per germline, CDR1 MGHRA and CDR2 YSYEKL. This CDR3 has 17 amino acids.

The V gene is TRBV15, the J gene TRBJ2-1. There are 15 residues in the CDR3. CDR1 LNHNV and CDR2 YYDKDF come from the germline V gene (reference sequence). CDR3 protein: CATSSPRLNYNEQFF. The full variable domain, completed using reference TRBV15 and TRBJ2-1, is DAMVIQNPRYQVTQFGKPVTLSCSQTLNHNVMYWYQQKSSQAPKLLFHYYDKDFNNEADTPDNFQSRRPNTSFCFLDIRSPGLGDTAMYLCATSSPRLNYNEQFFGPGTRLTVL.

V gene TRBV6-5 combines with J gene TRBJ2-1. The CDR3 contains 12 residues. Per germline, CDR1 MNHEY and CDR2 SVGAGI. CDR3 amino acids: CASAADYNEQFF.

The chain has TRBV6-5 and TRBJ2-1; TCRdb reports TRBD2, a call that lacks DNA to check it against. CDR3 length equals 14 residues. Germline V CDR1 and CDR2: MNHEY, SVGAGI. The CDR3 spells CASRSSGAYNEQFF.

The CDR3 protein is CASSTTGREWLKDEQFF. This chain uses TRBV12-3 or TRBV12-4 with TRBJ2-1; the TRBD2 assignment by TCRdb is unverifiable without DNA. The CDR3 sequence is 17 residues long.

The chain has TRBV11-3 and TRBJ2-5; the D call of TRBD1 rests on TCRdb alone, since no DNA is present to check it. CDR3 length equals 14 residues. Per the germline V gene, CDR1 is SGHNT and CDR2 is YENEEA. The CDR3 region is CASSLPGGQETQYF.

The rearrangement joins TRBV5-8 to TRBJ1-1. Germline assignment: CDR1 SGHTS and CDR2 YDEGEE. The CDR3 loop spans 15 amino acids. CDR3 loop: CASTLKAYLNTEAFF.

The V and J genes are TRBV12-5 and TRBJ2-3; TCRdb indicates TRBD2, and absent DNA this call remains unverified. The germline CDR1 and CDR2 sequences are LGHNT and FRNRAP. The CDR3 covers 13 residues. The CDR3 region is CASGSSGSHTQYF.

This chain uses TRBV29-1 with TRBJ1-1; TCRdb selects TRBD1, and the lack of DNA leaves this call unchecked. The CDR3 is 13 amino acids. In germline, CDR1 is SQVTM, CDR2 ANQGSEA. The CDR3 loop reads CSVEGTENTEAFF.

This rearrangement joins TRBV20-1 to TRBJ2-3; TCRdb gives TRBD2 as the D gene, but with no DNA this cannot be confirmed. The germline CDR1 and CDR2 sequences are DFQATT and SNEGSKA (reference sequence). CDR3 length equals 13 residues. The CDR3 is CSASGTAPGPQYF.

This sequence joins TRBV5-1 and TRBJ2-5. This CDR3 has 11 residues. Looked up from germline, CDR1 is SGHRS and CDR2 is YFSETQ. The CDR3 here is CASSLEGPQYF.

The genes are TRBV2 and TRBJ2-5; no DNA is available, so the TRBD1 call from TCRdb remains unchecked. This CDR3 is 15 amino acids long. Germline V lookup: CDR1 SNHLY, CDR2 FYNNEI. CDR3 amino acids: CASSPKGVLQETQYF. The whole variable domain, remainder taken from reference TRBV2 and TRBJ2-5, is EPEVTQTPSHQVTQMGQEVILRCVPISNHLYFYWYRQILGQKVEFLVSFYNNEISEKSEIFDDQFSVERPDGSNFTLKIRSTKLEDSAMYFCASSPKGVLQETQYFGPGTRLLVL.